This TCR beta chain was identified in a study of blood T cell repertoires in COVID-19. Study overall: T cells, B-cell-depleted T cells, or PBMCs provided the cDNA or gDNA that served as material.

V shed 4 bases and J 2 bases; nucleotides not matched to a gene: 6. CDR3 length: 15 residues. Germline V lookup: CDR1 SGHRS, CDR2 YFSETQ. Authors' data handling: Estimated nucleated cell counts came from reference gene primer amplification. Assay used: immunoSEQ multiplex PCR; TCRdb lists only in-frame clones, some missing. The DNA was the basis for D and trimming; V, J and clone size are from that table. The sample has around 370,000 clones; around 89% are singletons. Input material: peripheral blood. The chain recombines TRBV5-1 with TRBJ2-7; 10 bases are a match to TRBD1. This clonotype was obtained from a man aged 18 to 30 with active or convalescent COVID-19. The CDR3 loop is CASSVGQGWAYEQYF. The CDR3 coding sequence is TGCGCCAGCAGCGTGGGACAGGGGTGGGCCTACGAGCAGTACTTC.